A single sample is the source of the 19 T cell receptor beta chains below, sequenced in a study of control samples from healthy donors and cancer patients. TCRdb's copy holds only in-frame clones and misses some; the assay was immunoSEQ multiplex PCR. The sample lists some 100,000 clones, approximately 90% occurring once. The material sequenced was blood. The receptor source for this set is a woman in her 50s in good health.

The chain combines TRBV18 with TRBJ2-7; TRBD1 matches at 9 bases. The CDR3 consists of 14 residues. Germline V lookup: CDR1 KGHSH, CDR2 LQKENI. V was clipped by 2 bases and J by 1 base; unmatched bases: 0. Written as DNA, the CDR3 is TGTGCCAGCTCACCAGGGACAGGGTCCTACGAGCAGTACGTC. It is translated as CASSPGTGSYEQYV.

This chain links TRBV9 with TRBJ2-3; tentatively, D is TRBD2 (7 bases). Trimming took off 3 bases at V and 2 bases at J, with 16 bases between the two ends. CDR1 SGDLS and CDR2 YYNGEE come from the germline V gene. The CDR3 consists of 16 residues. CDR3 sequence: CASSGLGGLPTDTQYF. The CDR3 DNA reads TGTGCCAGCAGCGGTCTAGGGGGACTACCCACAGATACGCAGTATTTT.

V and J are TRBV27 and TRBJ2-5, with 11 bases identical to TRBD2. This CDR3 comprises 16 residues. With V trimmed by 8 bases and J by 1 base, 9 bases remained unmatched. Germline V gene data show CDR1 as MNHEY and CDR2 as SMNVEV (reference sequence). CDR3 sequence reads: CASATLLAGAQETQYF. CDR3 DNA sequence: TGTGCCAGCGCAACATTACTAGCGGGGGCCCAAGAGACCCAGTACTTC.

The rearrangement joins TRBV6-5 to TRBJ1-2, with D tentatively TRBD1 (6 bases). The CDR3 is 14 residues long. The germline V gene has CDR1 MNHEY and CDR2 SVGAGI. V lost 0 bases and J lost 2, with 7 bases in between. The CDR3 is CASSYSDRNYGYTF. The CDR3 nucleotides read TGTGCCAGCAGTTACTCGGACAGAAACTATGGCTACACCTTC.

This clone was counted once. The chain joins TRBV5-3 to TRBJ2-7, with D perhaps matching TRBD2 (6 bases). TRBV5-3 is filed as an ORF, its function uncertain. Trimming removed 9 bases from V and 3 bases from J, with 16 bases in between. CDR3 length: 13 residues. The CDR3 here is CANVPPEGYEQYV. In nucleotides, the CDR3 is TGTGCCAATGTCCCTCCGGAGGGCTACGAGCAGTACGTC.

CDR3 coding DNA: TGTGCCAGTAGTATAGCATCAACTAGCGGGACAGATACGCAGTATTTT. Translation gives CASSIASTSGTDTQYF. The J gene is TRBJ2-3, the V gene TRBV19; 9 nucleotides line up with TRBD2. The germline V gene encodes CDR1 LNHDA and CDR2 SQIVND (reference sequence). After removal of 1 base from V and 3 bases from J, the junction contained 5 bases not matched to a gene. The CDR3 is 16 residues long.

The chain combines TRBV18 with TRBJ2-7; 10 nucleotides align to TRBD2. The trim removed 3 bases at V and 4 bases at J, leaving 9 bases unmatched. The germline gives CDR1 KGHSH, CDR2 LQKENI. The CDR3 has 16 amino acids. The CDR3 protein is CASSPLEGLADYEQYV. The CDR3 DNA reads as TGTGCCAGCTCACCGTTGGAAGGACTAGCGGATTACGAGCAGTACGTC.

This clone was counted a single time. The chain recombines TRBV19 with TRBJ2-7; D unresolved. The V gene lost 2 bases and the J gene lost 3 bases, with 8 bases spanning the gap. Per the germline V gene, CDR1 is LNHDA and CDR2 is SQIVND (reference sequence). CDR3 length: 13 residues. The DNA for the CDR3 is TGTGCCAGTAGTATAAGCAGGCGCTACGAGCAGTACTTC. Its translation: CASSISRRYEQYF.

The chain uses TRBV30 and TRBJ1-6; TRBD1 aligns across 9 bases. CDR1 is GTSNPN, CDR2 SVGIG, per germline (reference sequence). This CDR3 has 14 residues. V lost 1 base, J lost 8 bases, and 3 bases stayed unmatched. CDR3 region: CAWSGTGVYSPLHF. The CDR3 DNA is TGTGCCTGGAGTGGGACAGGGGTATATTCACCCCTCCACTTT.

The chain employs TRBV18 and TRBJ2-7, with 8 bases lining up with TRBD1. The CDR3 has 14 residues. V was clipped by 4 bases and J by 2 bases; unmatched bases: 4. From germline, CDR1 is KGHSH and CDR2 LQKENI. In DNA, the CDR3 is TGTGCCAGCTCACGACAGGGGAATGCCTACGAGCAGTACTTC. Protein: CASSRQGNAYEQYF.

The chain employs TRBV3-1 (or the pseudogene TRBV3-2) and TRBJ1-1, with a tentative D call TRBD1 (5 bases). V gave up 1 base and J gave up 11 bases, with 14 bases separating them. The CDR3 extends over 13 amino acids. Germline values: CDR1 LGHDT, CDR2 YNNKEL (reference sequence). The CDR3 nucleotides are TGTGCCAGCAGCCAAGTCAGTCCAGGGACGGCTTTCTTT. Protein sequence: CASSQVSPGTAFF.

The chain joins TRBV6-2 or TRBV6-3 to TRBJ2-5; 10 nucleotides agree with TRBD2. The CDR3 extends over 17 amino acids. CDR1 and CDR2 (germline): MNHEY, SVGEGT. Germline trimming cut 0 bases from V and 5 bases from J; bases unmatched to any gene: 9. The CDR3 loop reads CASSYSAGGPRIETQYF. Here the CDR3 DNA reads TGTGCCAGCAGTTACTCAGCGGGAGGGCCTAGGATTGAGACCCAGTACTTC.

This rearrangement joins TRBV25-1 to TRBJ1-4; 9 nucleotides line up with TRBD1. The CDR3 spans 18 residues. V lost 5 bases, J lost 4 bases, and 14 bases stayed unmatched. Germline V gene lookup returns CDR1 MGHDK and CDR2 SYGVNS. CDR3 sequence (DNA): TGTGCCAGCAGTTCCTACAACCGGGACAGGGCTATTAATGAAAAACTGTTTTTT. It codes for CASSSYNRDRAINEKLFF.

V and J are TRBV2 and TRBJ1-6, with D unclear. The CDR3 length is 14 residues. Germline V lookup: CDR1 SNHLY, CDR2 FYNNEI. V lost 7 bases, J lost 4 bases, and 11 bases lay in between. The CDR3 here is CASIPDRYNSPLHF. CDR3 DNA sequence: TGTGCCAGCATACCGGACCGTTATAATTCACCCCTCCACTTT.

The chain has TRBV7-9 and TRBJ2-5; no definite D call. Germline CDR1 is SEHNR and CDR2 is FQNEAQ (reference sequence). The CDR3 consists of 13 residues. V was pared by 5 bases and J by 3 bases, with 10 bases between. CDR3 region: CASSPPFEETQYF. CDR3 DNA: TGTGCCAGCAGCCCACCGTTTGAAGAGACCCAGTACTTC.

This sequence joins TRBV19 and TRBJ2-1; D call uncertain. CDR1 and CDR2 from the germline V gene are LNHDA and SQIVND (reference sequence). V lost 9 bases and J lost 4, with 10 bases in between. The CDR3 has 12 amino acids. The CDR3 region has the DNA TGTGCCAGCACCACAGCTTACAATGAGCAGTTCTTC. Its translation: CASTTAYNEQFF.

This clone was detected a few times. The chain links TRBV9 to TRBJ1-2; D is unresolved. The ends were cut back, 0 bases at V and 8 bases at J, with 11 bases in the middle. The CDR3 runs 13 residues. Germline V CDR1 and CDR2: SGDLS, YYNGEE. Here the CDR3 DNA reads TGTGCCAGCAGCGTAGTTCCCGATGGGGGCTACACCTTC. Amino acid sequence: CASSVVPDGGYTF. The whole variable domain, filled in from reference TRBV9 and TRBJ1-2, reads DSGVTQTPKHLITATGQRVTLRCSPRSGDLSVYWYQQSLDQGLQFLIQYYNGEERAKGNILERFSAQQFPDLHSELNLSSLELGDSALYFCASSVVPDGGYTFGSGTRLTVV.

This clone has just one count. The genes are TRBV30 and TRBJ1-6, with 9 positions matching TRBD1. This CDR3 is 14 amino acids long. The V gene's germline CDR1 is GTSNPN and CDR2 SVGIG (reference sequence). J lost 7 bases, V lost 5 bases, and 6 bases had no gene match. CDR3 protein: CAWEQGARNSPLHF. In DNA, the CDR3 is TGTGCCTGGGAACAGGGGGCTCGGAATTCACCCCTCCACTTT.

This sequence joins TRBV20-1 and TRBJ2-3, with D unresolved. The ends were cut back, 5 bases at V and 6 bases at J, with 9 bases in the middle. The CDR3 is 11 residues long. Per the germline V gene, CDR1 is DFQATT and CDR2 is SNEGSKA (reference sequence). DNA of the CDR3: TGCAGTGCTCGGGTGGGGGATACGCAGTATTTT. Residues: CSARVGDTQYF.